The source of this T cell receptor beta chain is a study of identical twins (TCRdb year 2016). About the study as a whole: TCR alpha and beta repertoires from monozygotic twins, unrelated adults of various ages and cord blood were deep-sequenced to test whether fetal clonotypes persist. Replicate twin experiments were performed at different times using different library preparation protocols to rule out contamination. What the authors observed across the whole study: In monozygotic twins, recombination models systematically underestimated out-of-frame TCR alpha sharing, but the models matched the sharing seen between unrelated individuals. Because the same donors could not be followed over many years, the conclusions depended on cross-sectional statistical analysis. Abundant cord blood beta clonotypes carried fewer insertions; young adult naive repertoires showed a weaker similar trend, while memory repertoires showed none. In beta out-of-frame sequences, excess twin sharing was weaker, because having fewer shared sequences lowered the signal-to-noise ratio. Compared with coincidental sharing between unrelated individuals, an excess of low generation-probability sequences was observed among out-of-frame TCR alpha sequences shared between twins. Invariant T cells such as MAIT and iNKT could partly confound zero-insertion analyses, though diverse VJ usage argued against this for most clonotypes.

From the cysteine through the phenylalanine, the CDR3 covers 12 amino acids. The sequence is cut down to CDR3 DNA, 36 bases in frame from base 1. CDR1 and CDR2, looked up from the germline V gene (reference sequence), are DFQATT and SNEGSKA. Cut back by 6 bases and 10 bases, the V and J ends lie 16 bases apart. Library method: 5' RACE. TCRdb lists the instrument as Illumina HiSeq 2000. A universal primer binding site was introduced by template switching, and a unique molecular identifier was present in the final cDNA, enabling accurate counting of TCR cDNA molecules. First-strand cDNA for TCR alpha and beta chains was synthesized from specific primers in the conserved constant-segment region. Each cDNA library was double barcoded, with a SMART-Mk sample barcode plus Illumina barcodes, to control for contamination. TruSeq adapter sequences, together with Illumina sample barcodes, were added in two successive PCR steps. Sequencing of the TCR alpha and beta cDNA libraries was done on the Illumina HiSeq platform using custom primers. The authors processed their data as follows. Raw reads were processed with MiGEC to extract unique molecular identifiers, and MiXCR was used to determine CDR3 positions. Recombination models were inferred per individual with the repgenHMM and IGoR tools using an EM algorithm. Shared clonotype analysis was performed with the tcR package in R, normalizing sharing by the product of cloneset sizes. To study raw recombination free of thymic and clonal selection effects, out-of-frame nonproductive sequences were analyzed. TCRdb's own reprocessing of the public reads used fastp at Q25 and MiXCR and kept productive beta chains. Rows are unified per CDR3 protein, each entry keeping the most common DNA and genes. For this entry, the V and J calls and clone size follow TCRdb and not the study's own pipeline. The sample table shows 650,000 to 750,000 distinct CDR3 sequences, and 21% are seen once. The ten largest make up about 4.3% of the sample.

This clonotype has only a few counts. Its antigen is still unknown. The input lacks base qualities; no much larger clone sits a single base away. Every donor was a healthy Caucasian. Three pairs of female monozygotic twins, all aged roughly 18 to 29 years, were included in the twin cohort. Peripheral blood mononuclear cells were used as the source from which RNA for TCR libraries was isolated. Separately, the same data were catalogued under a study of T cells expressing NK-cell markers. As described in the second report: In sorted CD3+CD56+NKG2C+, CD3+CD56+NKG2C- and CD3+CD56-NKG2C+ T-cell subsets from eight donors, TCR beta-chain repertoires were profiled. Of the eight sequenced donors, seven were found to be HCMV-seropositive and one was found to be HCMV-seronegative. To restrict sorting to alphabetaTCR-expressing T cells, an anti-gammadeltaTCR antibody was added in several experiments. For five or six donors, the dominant CD3+CD56+NKG2C+ clonotypes were among the top 10 CD8+ clonotypes and accounted for roughly 1.0-7.5% of CD8+ T cells. Those dominant clonotypes were again the most abundant among CD3+CD56-NKG2C+ cells in a few donors, at roughly 25-60.1%. It remained unclear whether the expanded NKG2C-expressing T cell clones were specific for HCMV antigens. The eight sequenced donors were randomly selected healthy volunteers, three men and five women. HCMV serostatus was determined by detecting HCMV-specific IgG in serum with a commercial ELISA kit. For six donors, bulk peripheral blood T-cell repertoires were also sequenced from unsorted PBMC. MIGEC was used to demultiplex reads and group reads by UMI, and MiTCR was used to assemble and quantify clonotypes. To exclude erroneous sequences, only TCR cDNA sequences supported by at least two reads were retained. The tcR package was used for downstream repertoire analysis, and clonotypes were matched between fractions using CDR3 nucleotide sequence together with V segment. Antigen specificity was annotated against VDJdb with VDJmatch, allowing one amino acid substitution in CDR3.

The origin of this receptor is a woman aged 18 to 35 in good health. Sequences were obtained from PBMCs. The chain is made from TRBV20-1 and TRBJ2-1, with a tentative D gene TRBD1 over 5 matching bases. The CDR3 has the sequence CSAPPLGHEQFF. The sequenced DNA is TGCAGTGCCCCGCCGCTGGGGCACGAGCAGTTCTTC.